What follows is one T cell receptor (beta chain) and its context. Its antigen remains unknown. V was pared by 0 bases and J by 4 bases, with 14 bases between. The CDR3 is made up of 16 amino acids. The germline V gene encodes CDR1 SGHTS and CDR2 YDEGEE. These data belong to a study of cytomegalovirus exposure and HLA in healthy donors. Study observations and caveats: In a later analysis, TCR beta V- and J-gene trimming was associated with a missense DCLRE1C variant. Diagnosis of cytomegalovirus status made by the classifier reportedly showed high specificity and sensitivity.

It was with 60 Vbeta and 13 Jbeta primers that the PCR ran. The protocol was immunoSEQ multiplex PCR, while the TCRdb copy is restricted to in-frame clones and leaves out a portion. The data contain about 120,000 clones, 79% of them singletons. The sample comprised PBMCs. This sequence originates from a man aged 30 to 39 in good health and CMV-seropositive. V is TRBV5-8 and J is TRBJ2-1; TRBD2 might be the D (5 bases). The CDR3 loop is CASSLGASGLYNEQFF. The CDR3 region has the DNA TGTGCCAGCAGCTTGGGGGCGAGCGGACTGTACAATGAGCAGTTCTTC.